This T cell receptor beta chain came from a study of blood T cells in healthy people across ages. Overall study results and limits: Getting older went along with TCR beta diversity per million T cells dropping roughly linearly.

This clonotype showed up just once. Its matching antigen is unknown. A second PCR, run for about 7 to 11 cycles, used a sample-barcoded 5' primer plus a J-beta primer mix. TCRdb independently ran MiXCR on the 5' RACE reads; one entry per CDR3 protein. The table lists 1.5 million to 2 million distinct CDR3 sequences, about 32% of them singletons. V gave up 2 bases and J gave up 3 bases; unmatched junction bases: 3. CDR1 is DFQATT, CDR2 SNEGSKA, per germline (reference sequence). The CDR3 has 14 amino acids. This chain joins TRBV20-1 and TRBJ1-1, with 10 bases that match TRBD1. Sequenced input: blood. The receptor was derived from a woman aged 25 to 39 in good health. Here the CDR3 reads CSARSTGGYTEAFF. Written as DNA, the CDR3 is TGCAGTGCTAGATCGACAGGGGGCTACACTGAAGCTTTCTTT.